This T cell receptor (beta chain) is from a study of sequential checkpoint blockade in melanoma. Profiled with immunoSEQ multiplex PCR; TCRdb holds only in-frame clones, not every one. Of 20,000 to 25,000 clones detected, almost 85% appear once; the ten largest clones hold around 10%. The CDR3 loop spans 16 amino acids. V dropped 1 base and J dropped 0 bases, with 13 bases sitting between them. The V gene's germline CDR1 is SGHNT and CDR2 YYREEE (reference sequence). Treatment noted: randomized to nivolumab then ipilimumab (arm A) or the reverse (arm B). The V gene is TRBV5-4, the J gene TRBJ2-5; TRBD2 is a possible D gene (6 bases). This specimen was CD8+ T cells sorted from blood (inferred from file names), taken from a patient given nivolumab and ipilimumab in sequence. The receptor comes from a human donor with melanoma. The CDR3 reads CASSLSSGGNQETQYF. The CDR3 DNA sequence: TGTGCCAGCAGCTTGAGTTCCGGAGGGAACCAAGAGACCCAGTACTTC.